This T cell receptor (beta chain) was obtained from a study of cytotoxic CD8 clonotypes in ibrutinib-treated CLL. Frozen PBMC stocks contributed 2 to 2.5 micrograms of genomic DNA to the TCR beta libraries. Only in-frame clones appear in the TCRdb table, and some are missing; sequencing was by immunoSEQ multiplex PCR. The profile shows 250,000 to 350,000 clones, 60% to 80% of them singletons. The J segment lost 11 bases and the V segment lost 5 bases, leaving 9 bases of the junction unmatched. CDR1 is SGHVS and CDR2 is FNYEAQ in the germline V gene. The CDR3 has 14 amino acids. The sequences come from PBMCs, collected at disease progression, from a patient treated with ibrutinib. This TCR derives from a human donor with chronic lymphocytic leukemia. The rearrangement joins TRBV7-6 to TRBJ1-6; 7 bases map to TRBD1. CDR3 in DNA: TGTGCCAGCAGCGGCGGGACAGCGAGCCCACCCCTCCACTTT. It codes for CASSGGTASPPLHF.